The clone carrying this TCR beta chain was found once. The V and J ends lost 1 base and 0 bases, in that order; junction bases with no gene match: 5. The CDR3 spans 18 residues. Germline values: CDR1 SGHTA, CDR2 FQGNSA. Cohort allocation depended upon clinical history that participants reported. Some clones are missing from TCRdb's copy, which holds only in-frame ones; the method was immunoSEQ multiplex PCR. The profile shows 130,000 to 150,000 clones, approximately 88% of them singletons. The data were obtained in a study of blood T cell repertoires in COVID-19. For the study at large: The analysed material was cDNA or gDNA that came from T cells, B-cell-depleted T cells, or PBMCs.

The sample consisted of PBMCs or T cells enriched from blood (not recorded which). The V and J genes are TRBV7-2 and TRBJ2-6; TRBD2 agrees at 8 bases. The clonotype comes from a woman in her 30s with acute COVID-19. The CDR3 DNA follows: TGTGCCAGCAGCTTAGTACTAGCGGCCTACTCTGGGGCCAACGTCCTGACTTTC. This translates into CASSLVLAAYSGANVLTF.